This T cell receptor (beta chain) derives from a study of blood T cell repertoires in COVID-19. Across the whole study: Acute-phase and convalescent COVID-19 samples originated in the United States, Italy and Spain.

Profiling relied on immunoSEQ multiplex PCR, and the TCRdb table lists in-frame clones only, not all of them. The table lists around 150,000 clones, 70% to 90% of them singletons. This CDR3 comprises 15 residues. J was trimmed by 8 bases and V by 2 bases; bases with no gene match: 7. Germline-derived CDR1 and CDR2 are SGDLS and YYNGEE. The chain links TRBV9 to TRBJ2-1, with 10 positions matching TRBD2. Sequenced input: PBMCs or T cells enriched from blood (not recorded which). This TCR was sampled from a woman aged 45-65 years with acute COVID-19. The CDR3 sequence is CASSVSSGSYHEQFF. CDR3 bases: TGTGCCAGCAGCGTGTCTAGCGGGAGTTACCATGAGCAGTTCTTC.